This TCR beta chain originates from a study of T-cell memory formation after mild COVID-19. Study-wide points: In second-wave clones peaking day 37, SARS-CoV-2 specificity remained unconfirmed. Day 15 to 85 contractors were CD4/CD8 balanced; later expanders leaned CD4+.

For this clonotype: Its antigen is as yet unknown.

Constant-segment primers were used for 5'RACE, and the resulting TCR alpha and TCR beta cDNA libraries carried sample barcodes and UMIs. TCRdb re-called the 5' RACE reads through MiXCR, storing one row per CDR3 protein. The sample includes some 120,000 distinct CDR3 sequences, roughly 15% of them seen just once. The CDR3 contains 13 residues. V was trimmed by 3 bases and J by 2 bases, leaving 8 bases between them. Sample: PBMCs or a T cell subset sorted from them (not recorded which). The V call is TRBV12-3 or TRBV12-4, the J call TRBJ2-7; possible D gene TRBD2, 5 bases. The origin of this receptor is an adult woman who had mild COVID-19 (a few samples of this study predate the infection). Cell type and time point are not known. The CDR3 reads CASSFEGTYEQYF. The CDR3 DNA is TGTGCCAGCAGTTTCGAGGGAACCTACGAGCAGTACTTC.